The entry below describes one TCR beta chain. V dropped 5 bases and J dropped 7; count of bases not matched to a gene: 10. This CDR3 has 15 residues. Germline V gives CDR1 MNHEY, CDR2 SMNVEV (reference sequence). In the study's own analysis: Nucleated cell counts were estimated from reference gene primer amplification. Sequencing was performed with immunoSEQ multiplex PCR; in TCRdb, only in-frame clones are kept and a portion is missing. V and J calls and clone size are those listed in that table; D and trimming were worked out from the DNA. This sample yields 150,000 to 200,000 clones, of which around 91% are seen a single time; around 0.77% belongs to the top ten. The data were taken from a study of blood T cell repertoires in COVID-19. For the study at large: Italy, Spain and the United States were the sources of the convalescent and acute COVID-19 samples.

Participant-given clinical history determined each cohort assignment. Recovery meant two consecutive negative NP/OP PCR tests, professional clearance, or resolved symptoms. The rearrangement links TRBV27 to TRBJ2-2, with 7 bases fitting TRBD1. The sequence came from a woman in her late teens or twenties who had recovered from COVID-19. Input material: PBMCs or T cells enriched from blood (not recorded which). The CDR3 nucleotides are TGTGCCAGCAGTCCCTTGACAGGGTCAGGCGGGGAGCTGTTTTTT. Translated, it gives CASSPLTGSGGELFF.